A selection of T cell receptor beta chains follows, all from one sample in a study of blood T cells in healthy people across ages. TCRdb itself ran the 5' RACE reads through MiXCR, one entry per CDR3 protein. The sample includes about 780,000 distinct CDR3 sequences, around 62% of them seen just once. Sequenced input: blood. The receptor set was obtained from a man aged 30-40 years in good health. The CDR3 runs from the conserved cysteine through the conserved F or W. D genes are given only for firm matches. Clone size appears in some rows only: once, few, many, or a class for an expanded clone.

CDR3aa: CASSQEIRNANEKLFF; CDR3nt: TGTGCCAGCAGCCAAGAAATCCGAAACGCTAATGAAAAACTGTTTTTT; j_gene: TRBJ1-4; v_gene: TRBV4-2; abundance: few; d_gene: NA
CDR3aa: CASRADANTGELFF; CDR3nt: TGTGCCAGCAGAGCCGACGCCAACACCGGGGAGCTGTTTTTT; j_gene: TRBJ2-2; v_gene: TRBV28; abundance: NA; d_gene: NA
CDR3aa: CASSWAGEETQYF; CDR3nt: TGCGCCAGCAGCTGGGCAGGAGAAGAGACCCAGTACTTC; j_gene: TRBJ2-5; v_gene: TRBV5-1; abundance: few; d_gene: NA
CDR3aa: CASSEVSGQGKSEELFF; CDR3nt: TGTGCCAGCAGCGAAGTCTCTGGACAGGGGAAGTCCGAGGAGCTGTTTTTT; j_gene: TRBJ2-2; v_gene: TRBV4-2; abundance: NA; d_gene: TRBD1
CDR3aa: CASSQNTGSPIEQYF; CDR3nt: TGTGCCAGCAGTCAAAATACAGGGTCCCCTATCGAGCAGTACTTC; j_gene: TRBJ2-7; v_gene: TRBV7-9; abundance: NA; d_gene: NA
CDR3aa: CSARGNGLDTQYF; CDR3nt: TGCAGTGCTAGAGGGAACGGCCTAGATACGCAGTATTTT; j_gene: TRBJ2-3; v_gene: TRBV20-1; abundance: NA; d_gene: NA
CDR3aa: CSARAGGAEYNSPLHF; CDR3nt: TGCAGTGCTAGAGCAGGGGGCGCCGAATATAATTCACCCCTCCACTTT; j_gene: TRBJ1-6; v_gene: TRBV20-1; abundance: NA; d_gene: TRBD1
CDR3aa: CASSLQGGSDTQYF; CDR3nt: TGCGCCAGCAGTCTACAGGGGGGGTCAGATACGCAGTATTTT; j_gene: TRBJ2-3; v_gene: TRBV5-1; abundance: NA; d_gene: NA
CDR3aa: CASSLFQGTLRSYGQYF; CDR3nt: TGTGCCAGCAGCTTGTTTCAGGGGACGCTCCGTTCCTACGGGCAGTACTTC; j_gene: TRBJ2-7; v_gene: TRBV5-5; abundance: NA; d_gene: NA
CDR3aa: CASSDNDRSYEQYF; CDR3nt: TGTGCCAGCAGTGATAACGACAGATCCTACGAGCAGTACTTC; j_gene: TRBJ2-7; v_gene: TRBV12-3/TRBV12-4; abundance: NA; d_gene: NA
CDR3aa: CSVKEGSYSNQPQHF; CDR3nt: TGCAGTGTTAAGGAGGGGTCCTATAGCAATCAGCCCCAGCATTTT; j_gene: TRBJ1-5; v_gene: TRBV20-1; abundance: NA; d_gene: NA
CDR3aa: CATSRDGAQYF; CDR3nt: TGTGCCACCAGCAGAGACGGGGCCCAGTACTTC; j_gene: TRBJ2-7; v_gene: TRBV15; abundance: NA; d_gene: NA
CDR3aa: CASSQNRGNRYNEQFF; CDR3nt: TGCGCCAGCAGCCAAAACCGGGGGAATCGGTACAATGAGCAGTTCTTC; j_gene: TRBJ2-1; v_gene: TRBV5-1; abundance: NA; d_gene: NA
CDR3aa: CSADGTQQETQYF; CDR3nt: TGCAGTGCGGACGGGACACAACAAGAGACCCAGTACTTC; j_gene: TRBJ2-5; v_gene: TRBV20-1; abundance: NA; d_gene: NA
CDR3aa: CSGQQGAGYEQYF; CDR3nt: TGCAGCGGTCAACAGGGCGCGGGGTACGAGCAGTACTTC; j_gene: TRBJ2-7; v_gene: TRBV29-1; abundance: few; d_gene: NA
CDR3aa: CSVDGTEGYGYTF; CDR3nt: TGCAGCGTTGATGGAACAGAAGGCTATGGCTACACCTTC; j_gene: TRBJ1-2; v_gene: TRBV29-1; abundance: NA; d_gene: NA
CDR3aa: CSASYTSPNEQFF; CDR3nt: TGCAGTGCTTCCTATACTAGTCCCAATGAGCAGTTCTTC; j_gene: TRBJ2-1; v_gene: TRBV20-1; abundance: NA; d_gene: NA
CDR3aa: CASSRNQPRTQETQYF; CDR3nt: TGTGCCAGCAGCCGTAACCAACCCAGGACACAAGAGACCCAGTACTTC; j_gene: TRBJ2-5; v_gene: TRBV7-2; abundance: NA; d_gene: NA
CDR3aa: CASSQGLAGEQFF; CDR3nt: TGTGCCAGCAGCCAAGGGCTAGCGGGAGAGCAGTTCTTC; j_gene: TRBJ2-1; v_gene: TRBV3-1; abundance: many; d_gene: TRBD2
CDR3aa: CAIGGGPYNEQFF; CDR3nt: TGTGCCATCGGAGGGGGGCCCTACAATGAGCAGTTCTTC; j_gene: TRBJ2-1; v_gene: TRBV10-3; abundance: once; d_gene: NA
CDR3aa: CAIRPTSGTDTQYF; CDR3nt: TGTGCCATCAGGCCGACTAGCGGGACAGATACGCAGTATTTT; j_gene: TRBJ2-3; v_gene: TRBV10-3; abundance: NA; d_gene: TRBD2
CDR3aa: CASSYSGGSSSYEQYF; CDR3nt: TGTGCCAGCAGTTACTCCGGGGGCTCCAGCTCCTACGAGCAGTACTTC; j_gene: TRBJ2-7; v_gene: TRBV6-6; abundance: NA; d_gene: NA
CDR3aa: CASIRVPGNEQFF; CDR3nt: TGTGCCAGCATAAGGGTCCCGGGGAATGAGCAGTTCTTC; j_gene: TRBJ2-1; v_gene: TRBV2; abundance: once; d_gene: NA
CDR3aa: CASSARQENEQFF; CDR3nt: TGTGCCAGCAGTGCGCGACAGGAAAATGAGCAGTTCTTC; j_gene: TRBJ2-1; v_gene: TRBV7-9; abundance: NA; d_gene: NA
CDR3aa: CANPSGDRAYNEQFF; CDR3nt: TGTGCCAATCCCTCCGGGGACAGGGCCTACAATGAGCAGTTCTTC; j_gene: TRBJ2-1; v_gene: TRBV2; abundance: few; d_gene: TRBD1
CDR3aa: CASSQDRPAEEQETQYF; CDR3nt: TGTGCCAGCAGCCAAGATCGACCAGCGGAGGAACAAGAGACCCAGTACTTC; j_gene: TRBJ2-5; v_gene: TRBV3-1; abundance: NA; d_gene: NA